The rows below give T cell receptor beta chains drawn from one sample of a study of T cells after posttransplantation cyclophosphamide. Measured with immunoSEQ multiplex PCR; TCRdb has only the in-frame clones, and not every one. The repertoire has some 16,000 clones, 77% of them found once; the top ten carry approximately 31%. This sample comprised CD8+ T cells sorted from PBMCs, obtained 1,900 to 2,000 days after a stem cell transplant with posttransplant cyclophosphamide. Source of these receptors: a female patient between 40 and 50 years old who received an allogeneic stem cell transplant from a related donor, was CMV-positive, and had no GVHD. Some T cells may originate from the graft donor. CDR3s leave out the opening cysteine and the closing phenylalanine or tryptophan. Each record gives: J gene, V gene, CDR3 protein.

TRBJ1-6 | TRBV6-4 | ASRPTGYINSPLH
TRBJ1-2 | TRBV25-1 | ASSGFEIPEDYGYT
TRBJ1-6 | TRBV4-1 | ASSQGVYEGEYNSPLH
TRBJ1-4 | TRBV7-9 | ASSLAGGNEEKLF
TRBJ1-2 | TRBV7-9 | ASSMTVRRYGYT
TRBJ1-1 | TRBV11-3 | ASSLPRGLNTEAF
TRBJ2-7 | TRBV27 | ASSRVGTGVEQY
TRBJ2-2 | TRBV7-6 | ASSLATGPNTGELF
TRBJ2-3 | TRBV10-3 | AISDPTSGGTTDTQY
TRBJ2-3 | TRBV6-5 | ASSYLDTDTQY
TRBJ2-4 | TRBV7-6 | ASSSGGPDIQY
TRBJ2-1 | TRBV29-1 | SVDSGVGYNEQF
TRBJ2-1 | TRBV4-2 | ASSQVVGGLYAI
TRBJ2-3 | TRBV19 | ASSIGIFAGAPLHYTDTQY
TRBJ2-7 | TRBV5-5 | ASSHGQGAREQY
TRBJ2-1 | TRBV7-9 | AGGGQGAGEQF
TRBJ1-3 | TRBV9 | ASSASTESSGNTIY
TRBJ1-2 | TRBV7-9 | ASSFGTGDGYT
TRBJ1-1 | TRBV9 | ASSAGTEAF
TRBJ2-7 | TRBV5-1 | ASSWGDREYEQY
TRBJ2-5 | TRBV7-2 | ASSPTRGKGETQY
TRBJ2-5 | TRBV5-6 | ASSSRHHQETQY
TRBJ2-7 | TRBV9 | ASSLQQGSEQY
TRBJ2-3 | TRBV5-1 | ASSFRDRGSDTQY
TRBJ2-7 | TRBV27 | ASSFGQRTTYEQY
TRBJ1-2 | TRBV11-2 | ASSLKGFVDSGGYT
TRBJ2-1 | TRBV5-8 | ASSLASGGHEQF
TRBJ1-5 | TRBV7-9 | ASSPGGPQH
TRBJ2-7 | TRBV7-9 | ASSFTAGDEQY
TRBJ2-1 | TRBV5-6 | ASSGGADSYNEQF
TRBJ2-7 | TRBV4-2 | ASSPRPGGSYEQY